This TCR beta chain stems from a study of blood T cell repertoires in COVID-19. Looking at the study overall: T cells, B-cell-depleted T cells, or PBMCs supplied cDNA or gDNA.

This table comes from immunoSEQ multiplex PCR, and its TCRdb copy is limited to in-frame clones, with some not included. The table shows approximately 85,000 clones, with more than 80% occurring only once. The V gene end was trimmed by 5 bases and the J gene end by 10 bases; junction bases not matched to a gene: 8. Germline assignment: CDR1 SGHTA and CDR2 FQGNSA. The CDR3 has 13 residues. The sequence was collected from a human donor in a cohort sampled during active COVID-19. V usage is TRBV7-2 and J usage is TRBJ1-5, with TRBD1 matching 7 bases. The sequenced material came from peripheral blood. The CDR3 DNA reads TGTGCCAGCAGCCCGGGACAGTTGGGTCCCCAGCATTTT. Translation: CASSPGQLGPQHF.